This T cell receptor beta chain originates from a study of CD8+ T cells in alopecia areata. Germline V gives CDR1 MDHEN, CDR2 SYDVKM. The CDR3 totals 14 residues. V shed 7 bases and J shed 0 bases, with 12 bases lying between them. Findings and limits, study-wide: Lesional scalp displayed greater clonality than normal scalp, most notably in alopecia totalis/universalis.

Treatment: oral pan-JAK inhibitor, 5-10 mg twice daily. A few counts support this clone. What it recognizes is unknown. It was cDNA, reverse transcribed from extracted RNA, that served as the sequencing template. Profiling relied on immunoSEQ multiplex PCR, and the TCRdb table lists in-frame clones only, not all of them. This table holds more than 200,000 clones, approximately 45% found once. The chain carries TRBV28 and TRBJ2-5; tentative D call: TRBD2 (5 bases). This specimen consisted of CD4+ T cells sorted from blood, obtained at roughly week 38, from a patient treated with tofacitinib. The sequence was collected from a human donor with alopecia areata. The CDR3 spells CASNGKIYQETQYF. CDR3 nucleotides: TGTGCCAGCAACGGGAAGATCTACCAAGAGACCCAGTACTTC.